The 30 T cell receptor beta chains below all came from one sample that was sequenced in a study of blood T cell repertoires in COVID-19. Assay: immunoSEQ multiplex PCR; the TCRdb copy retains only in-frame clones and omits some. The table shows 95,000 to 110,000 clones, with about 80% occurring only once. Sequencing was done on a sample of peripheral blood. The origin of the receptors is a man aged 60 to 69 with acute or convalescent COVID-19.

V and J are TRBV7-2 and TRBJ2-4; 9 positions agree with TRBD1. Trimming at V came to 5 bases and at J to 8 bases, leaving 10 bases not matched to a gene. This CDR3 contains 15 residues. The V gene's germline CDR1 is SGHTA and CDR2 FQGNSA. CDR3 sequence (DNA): TGTGCCAGCAGCCTACGCACAGGGGGCGGATACATTCAGTACTTC. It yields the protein CASSLRTGGGYIQYF.

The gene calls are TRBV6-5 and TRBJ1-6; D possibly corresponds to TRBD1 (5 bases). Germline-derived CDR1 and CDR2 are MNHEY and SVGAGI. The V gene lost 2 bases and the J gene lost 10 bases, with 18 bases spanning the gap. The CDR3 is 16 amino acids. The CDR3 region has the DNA TGTGCCAGCAGTTACCCGCAGGGCAGGGCGCAATCACCCCTCCACTTT. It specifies CASSYPQGRAQSPLHF.

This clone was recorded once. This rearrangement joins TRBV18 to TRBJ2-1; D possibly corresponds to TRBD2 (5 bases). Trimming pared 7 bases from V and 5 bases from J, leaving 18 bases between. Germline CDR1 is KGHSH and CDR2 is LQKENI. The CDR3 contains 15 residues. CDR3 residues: CASCPPGDRNNEQFF. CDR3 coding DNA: TGTGCCAGCTGCCCGCCCGGGGATCGGAACAATGAGCAGTTCTTC.

The DNA of the CDR3 is TGTGCCAGCAGTGAATATCAGGGTGGCTACACCTTC. Translated: CASSEYQGGYTF. The chain employs TRBV25-1 and TRBJ1-2; D is perhaps TRBD1 (5 bases). The CDR3 has 12 residues. V dropped 0 bases and J dropped 7 bases, with 6 bases sitting between them. Germline V gene lookup returns CDR1 MGHDK and CDR2 SYGVNS.

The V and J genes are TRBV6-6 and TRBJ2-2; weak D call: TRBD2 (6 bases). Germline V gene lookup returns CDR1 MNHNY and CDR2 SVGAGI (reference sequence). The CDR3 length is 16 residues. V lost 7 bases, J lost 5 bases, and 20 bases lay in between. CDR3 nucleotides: TGTGCCAGCACTCTCCTACCGGGACTGGGAACCGGGGAGCTGTTTTTT. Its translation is CASTLLPGLGTGELFF.

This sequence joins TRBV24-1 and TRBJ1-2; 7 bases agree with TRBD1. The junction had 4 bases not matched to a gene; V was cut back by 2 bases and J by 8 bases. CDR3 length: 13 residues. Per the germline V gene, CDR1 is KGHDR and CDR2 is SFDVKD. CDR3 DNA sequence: TGTGCCACCAGTGATTACAGGGGAGGAGGCTACACCTTC. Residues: CATSDYRGGGYTF.

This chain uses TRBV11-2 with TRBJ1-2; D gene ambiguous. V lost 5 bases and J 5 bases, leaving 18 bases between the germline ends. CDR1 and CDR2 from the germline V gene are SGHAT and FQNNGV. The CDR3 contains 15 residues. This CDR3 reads CASSGRGGFPYGYTF. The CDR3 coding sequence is TGTGCCAGCAGCGGACGGGGTGGCTTCCCGTATGGCTACACCTTC.

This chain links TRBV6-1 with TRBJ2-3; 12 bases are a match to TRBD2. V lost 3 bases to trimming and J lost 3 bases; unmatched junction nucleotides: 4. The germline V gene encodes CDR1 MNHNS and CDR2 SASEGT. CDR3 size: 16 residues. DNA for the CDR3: TGTGCCAGCAGTGAGACTAGCGGGAGCCGAACAGATACGCAGTATTTT. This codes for CASSETSGSRTDTQYF.

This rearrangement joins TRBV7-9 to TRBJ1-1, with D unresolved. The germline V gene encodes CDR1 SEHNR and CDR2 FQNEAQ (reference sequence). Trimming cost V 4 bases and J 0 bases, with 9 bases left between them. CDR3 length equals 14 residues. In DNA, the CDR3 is TGTGCCAGCAGCTCCGGAGCTCTGAACACTGAAGCTTTCTTT. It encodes CASSSGALNTEAFF. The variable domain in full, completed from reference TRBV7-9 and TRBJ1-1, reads DTGVSQNPRHKITKRGQNVTFRCDPISEHNRLYWYRQTLGQGPEFLTYFQNEAQLEKSRLLSDRFSAERPKGSFSTLEIQRTEQGDSAMYLCASSSGALNTEAFFGQGTRLTVV.

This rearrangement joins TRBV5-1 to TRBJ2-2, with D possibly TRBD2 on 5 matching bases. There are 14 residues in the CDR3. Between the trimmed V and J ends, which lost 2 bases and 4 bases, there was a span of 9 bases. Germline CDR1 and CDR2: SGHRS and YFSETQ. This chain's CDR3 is CASSLEGSTGELFF. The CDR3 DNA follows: TGCGCCAGCAGCTTAGAGGGTTCCACCGGGGAGCTGTTTTTT. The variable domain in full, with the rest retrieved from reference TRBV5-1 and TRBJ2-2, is KAGVTQTPRYLIKTRGQQVTLSCSPISGHRSVSWYQQTPGQGLQFLFEYFSETQRNKGNFPGRFSGRQFSNSRSEMNVSTLELGDSALYLCASSLEGSTGELFFGEGSRLTVL.

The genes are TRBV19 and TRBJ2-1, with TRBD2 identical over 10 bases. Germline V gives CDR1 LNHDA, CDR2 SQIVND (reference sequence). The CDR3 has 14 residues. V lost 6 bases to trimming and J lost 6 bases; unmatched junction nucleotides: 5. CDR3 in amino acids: CASRVVAGGNEQFF. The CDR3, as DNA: TGTGCCAGTAGGGTGGTAGCGGGAGGCAATGAGCAGTTCTTC.

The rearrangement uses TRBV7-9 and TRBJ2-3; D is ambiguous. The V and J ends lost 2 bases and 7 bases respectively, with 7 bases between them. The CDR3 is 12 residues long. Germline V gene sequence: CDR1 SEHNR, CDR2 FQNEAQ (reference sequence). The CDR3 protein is CASSLNPNTQYF. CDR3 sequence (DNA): TGTGCCAGCAGCTTAAATCCTAATACGCAGTATTTT.

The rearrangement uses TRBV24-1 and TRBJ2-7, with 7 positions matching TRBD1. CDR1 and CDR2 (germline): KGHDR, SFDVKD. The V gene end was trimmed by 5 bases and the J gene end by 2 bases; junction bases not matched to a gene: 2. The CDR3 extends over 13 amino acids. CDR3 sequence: CATSGGTAYEQYF. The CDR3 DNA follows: TGTGCCACCAGTGGGGGGACAGCCTACGAGCAGTACTTC.

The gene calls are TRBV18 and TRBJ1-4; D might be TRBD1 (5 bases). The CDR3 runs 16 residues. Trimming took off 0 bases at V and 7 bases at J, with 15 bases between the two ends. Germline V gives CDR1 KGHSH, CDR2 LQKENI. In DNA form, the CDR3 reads TGTGCCAGCTCACCACCCACGTGGGGGGGGAGTGAAAAACTGTTTTTT. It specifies CASSPPTWGGSEKLFF.

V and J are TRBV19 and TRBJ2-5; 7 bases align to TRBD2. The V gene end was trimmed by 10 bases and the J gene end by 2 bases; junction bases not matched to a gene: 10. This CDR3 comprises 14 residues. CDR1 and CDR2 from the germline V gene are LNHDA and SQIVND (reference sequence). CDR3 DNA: TGTGCCACCAACACGCCGGGACTACAAGAGACCCAGTACTTC. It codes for CATNTPGLQETQYF.

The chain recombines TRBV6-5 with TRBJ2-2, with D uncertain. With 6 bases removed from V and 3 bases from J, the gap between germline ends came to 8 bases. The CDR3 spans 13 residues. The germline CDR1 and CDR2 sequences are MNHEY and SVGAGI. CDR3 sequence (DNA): TGTGCCAGCAGGTTACTGGACACCGGGGAGCTGTTTTTT. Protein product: CASRLLDTGELFF.

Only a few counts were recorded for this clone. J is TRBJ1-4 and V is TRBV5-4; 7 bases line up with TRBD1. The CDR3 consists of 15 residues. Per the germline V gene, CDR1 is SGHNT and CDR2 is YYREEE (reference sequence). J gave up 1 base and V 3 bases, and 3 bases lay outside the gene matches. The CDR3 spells CASSWRTGTNEKLFF. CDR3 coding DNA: TGTGCCAGCAGCTGGAGGACAGGAACTAATGAAAAACTGTTTTTT.

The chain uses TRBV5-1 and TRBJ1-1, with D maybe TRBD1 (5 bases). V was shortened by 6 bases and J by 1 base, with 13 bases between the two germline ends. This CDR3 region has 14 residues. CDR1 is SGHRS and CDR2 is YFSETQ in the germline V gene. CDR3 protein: CASTVGHANTEAFF. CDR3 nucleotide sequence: TGCGCCAGCACCGTTGGACACGCGAACACTGAAGCTTTCTTT.

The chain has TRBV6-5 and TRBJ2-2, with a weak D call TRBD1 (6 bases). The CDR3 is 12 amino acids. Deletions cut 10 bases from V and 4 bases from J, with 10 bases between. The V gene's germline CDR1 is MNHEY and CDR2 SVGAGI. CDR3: CATWTVTGELFF. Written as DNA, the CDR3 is TGTGCCACCTGGACAGTCACCGGGGAGCTGTTTTTT.

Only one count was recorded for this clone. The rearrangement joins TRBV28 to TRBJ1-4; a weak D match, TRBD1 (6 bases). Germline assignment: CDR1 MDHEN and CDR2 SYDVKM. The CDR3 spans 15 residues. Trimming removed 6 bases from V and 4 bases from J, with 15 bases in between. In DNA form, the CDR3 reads TGTGCCAGCAGCCAACTGAGAGGGGGTAATGAAAAACTGTTTTTT. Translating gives CASSQLRGGNEKLFF.

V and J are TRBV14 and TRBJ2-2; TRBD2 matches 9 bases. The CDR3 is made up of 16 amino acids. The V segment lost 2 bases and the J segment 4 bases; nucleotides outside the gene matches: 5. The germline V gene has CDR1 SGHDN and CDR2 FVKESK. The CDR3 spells CASSQLAGVATGELFF. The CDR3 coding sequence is TGTGCCAGCAGCCAATTAGCGGGAGTGGCCACCGGGGAGCTGTTTTTT.

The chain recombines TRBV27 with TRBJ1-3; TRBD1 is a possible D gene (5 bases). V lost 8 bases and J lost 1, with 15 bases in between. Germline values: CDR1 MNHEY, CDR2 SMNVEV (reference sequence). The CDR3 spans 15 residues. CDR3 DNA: TGTGCCAGCCGTAGTGTGGGACTTTCTGGAAACACCATATATTTT. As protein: CASRSVGLSGNTIYF.

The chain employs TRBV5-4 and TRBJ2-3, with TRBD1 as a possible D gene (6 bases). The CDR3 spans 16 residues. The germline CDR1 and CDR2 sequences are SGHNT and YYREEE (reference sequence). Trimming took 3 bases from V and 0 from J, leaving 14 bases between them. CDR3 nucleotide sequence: TGTGCCAGCAGCTCAGGACAGAGCCGTAGCACAGATACGCAGTATTTT. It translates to CASSSGQSRSTDTQYF.

CDR3: CASSYSRGYNQPQHF. In DNA form, the CDR3 reads TGTGCCAGCAGTTACTCGAGAGGGTATAACCAGCCCCAGCATTTT. The chain carries TRBV6-6 and TRBJ1-5; D is unresolved. Trimming left V 0 bases short and J 7 bases short, with 13 bases between. Germline assignment: CDR1 MNHNY and CDR2 SVGAGI (reference sequence). The CDR3 totals 15 residues.

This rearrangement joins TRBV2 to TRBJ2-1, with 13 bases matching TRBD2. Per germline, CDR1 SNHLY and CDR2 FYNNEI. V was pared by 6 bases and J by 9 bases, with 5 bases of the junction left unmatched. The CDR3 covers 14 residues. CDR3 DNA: TGTGCCAGCAGCAGGACTAGCGGGAGAGGTGAGCAGTTCTTC. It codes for CASSRTSGRGEQFF.

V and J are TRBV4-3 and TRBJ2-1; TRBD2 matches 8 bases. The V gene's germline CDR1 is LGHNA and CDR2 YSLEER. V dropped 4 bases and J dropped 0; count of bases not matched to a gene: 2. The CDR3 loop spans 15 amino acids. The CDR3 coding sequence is TGCGCCAGCAGCCTAAGCGGGAGCTCCTACAATGAGCAGTTCTTC. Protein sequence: CASSLSGSSYNEQFF.

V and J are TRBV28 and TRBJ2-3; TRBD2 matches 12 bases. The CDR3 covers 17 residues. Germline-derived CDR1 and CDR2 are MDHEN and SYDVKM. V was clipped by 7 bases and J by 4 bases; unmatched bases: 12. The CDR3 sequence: CASTPGPTSGRSDTQYF. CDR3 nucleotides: TGTGCCAGCACCCCTGGGCCAACTAGCGGGAGGTCAGATACGCAGTATTTT.

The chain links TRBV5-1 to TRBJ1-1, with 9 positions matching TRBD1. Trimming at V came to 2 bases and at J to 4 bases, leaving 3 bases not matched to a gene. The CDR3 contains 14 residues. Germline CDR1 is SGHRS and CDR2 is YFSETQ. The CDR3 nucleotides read TGCGCCAGCAGCTTACTGACAGGGGGCACTGAAGCTTTCTTT. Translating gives CASSLLTGGTEAFF.

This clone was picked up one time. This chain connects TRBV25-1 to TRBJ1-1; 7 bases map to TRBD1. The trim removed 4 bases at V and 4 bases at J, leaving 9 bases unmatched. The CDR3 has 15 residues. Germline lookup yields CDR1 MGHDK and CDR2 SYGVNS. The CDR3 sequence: CASSAIDRVSTEAFF. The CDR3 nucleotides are TGTGCCAGCAGTGCTATCGACAGGGTGAGCACTGAAGCTTTCTTT.

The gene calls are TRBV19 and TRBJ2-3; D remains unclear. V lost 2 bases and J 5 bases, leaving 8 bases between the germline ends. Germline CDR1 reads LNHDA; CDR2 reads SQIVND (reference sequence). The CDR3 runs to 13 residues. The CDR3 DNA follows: TGTGCCAGTAGTATAATTCGAGGAGATACGCAGTATTTT. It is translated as CASSIIRGDTQYF.